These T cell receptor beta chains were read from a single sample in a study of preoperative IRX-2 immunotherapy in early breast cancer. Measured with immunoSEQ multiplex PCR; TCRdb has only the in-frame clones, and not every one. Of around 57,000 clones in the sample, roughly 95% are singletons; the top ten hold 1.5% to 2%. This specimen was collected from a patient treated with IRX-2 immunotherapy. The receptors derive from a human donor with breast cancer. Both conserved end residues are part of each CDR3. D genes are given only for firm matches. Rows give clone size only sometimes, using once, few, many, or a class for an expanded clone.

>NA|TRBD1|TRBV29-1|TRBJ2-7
CSVEGQSYEQYF
TGCAGCGTTGAGGGACAGAGTTACGAGCAGTACTTC
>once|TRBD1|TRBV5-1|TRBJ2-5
CASSFADRAETQYF
TGCGCCAGCAGCTTTGCCGACAGGGCAGAGACCCAGTACTTC
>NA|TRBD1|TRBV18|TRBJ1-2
CASSSNSGTGGKARGYTF
TGTGCCAGCTCATCTAACTCCGGGACAGGGGGCAAGGCACGCGGCTACACCTTC
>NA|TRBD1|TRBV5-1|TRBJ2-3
CASSRGQGPTDTQYF
TGCGCCAGCAGTCGCGGACAGGGCCCCACAGATACGCAGTATTTT
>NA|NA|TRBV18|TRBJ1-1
CASSPSNTEAFF
TGTGCCAGCTCACCCTCGAACACTGAAGCTTTCTTT
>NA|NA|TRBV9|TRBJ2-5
CASSEQDYGETQYF
TGTGCCAGCAGTGAACAGGATTACGGTGAGACCCAGTACTTC
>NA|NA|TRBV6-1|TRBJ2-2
CASRDLLELFF
TGTGCCAGCAGGGACTTGTTAGAGCTGTTTTTT
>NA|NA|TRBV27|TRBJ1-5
CASSLAGPMDPQHF
TGTGCCAGCAGTTTAGCAGGGCCCATGGATCCCCAGCATTTT
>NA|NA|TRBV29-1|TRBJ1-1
CSVWDRRMNTEAFF
TGCAGCGTGTGGGATCGCAGGATGAACACTGAAGCTTTCTTT
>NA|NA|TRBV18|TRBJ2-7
CASSPLLAGYEQYF
TGTGCCAGCTCACCACTTTTGGCGGGGTACGAGCAGTACTTC
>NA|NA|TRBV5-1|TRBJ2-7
CASSLFSGSYEQYF
TGCGCCAGCAGCTTATTTAGCGGCTCCTACGAGCAGTACTTC
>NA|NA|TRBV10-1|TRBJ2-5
CASGKDPPTQYF
TGCGCCAGCGGAAAAGACCCCCCAACCCAGTACTTC
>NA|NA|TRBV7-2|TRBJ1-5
CASSPNNQPQHF
TGTGCCAGCAGCCCAAATAATCAGCCCCAGCATTTT
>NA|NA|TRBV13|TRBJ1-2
CASSFRVQRGYTF
TGTGCCAGCAGCTTTAGAGTCCAGAGAGGCTACACCTTC
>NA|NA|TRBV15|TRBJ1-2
CATSREAAPNYGYTF
TGTGCCACCAGCAGAGAGGCGGCTCCTAACTATGGCTACACCTTC
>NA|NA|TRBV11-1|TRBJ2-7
CASSLERDGTYEQYF
TGTGCCAGCAGCTTAGAGAGGGACGGTACCTACGAGCAGTACTTC
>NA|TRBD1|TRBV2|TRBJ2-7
CASSEARIGQGGFWSYEQYF
TGTGCCAGCAGTGAAGCCAGAATAGGACAGGGTGGGTTTTGGTCCTACGAGCAGTACTTC
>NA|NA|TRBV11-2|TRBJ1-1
CASSLGGGSGTEAFF
TGTGCCAGCAGCTTAGGAGGGGGGAGTGGCACTGAAGCTTTCTTT
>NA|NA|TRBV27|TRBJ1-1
CASSWGSAGTEAFF
TGTGCCAGCAGTTGGGGGAGTGCGGGGACTGAAGCTTTCTTT
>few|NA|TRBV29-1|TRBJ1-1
CSVVMGAMNTEAFF
TGCAGCGTTGTAATGGGGGCAATGAACACTGAAGCTTTCTTT
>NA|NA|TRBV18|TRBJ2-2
CASSPRQGELFF
TGTGCCAGCTCACCAAGACAGGGGGAGCTGTTTTTT
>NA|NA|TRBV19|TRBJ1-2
CASSMSRGSGIGYTF
TGTGCCAGTAGTATGAGCCGGGGAAGTGGTATAGGCTACACCTTC
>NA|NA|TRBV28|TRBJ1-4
CASFRTSHEKLFF
TGTGCCAGCTTCCGGACAAGCCATGAAAAACTGTTTTTT
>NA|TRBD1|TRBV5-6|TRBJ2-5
CASSWGTGQETQYF
TGTGCCAGCAGCTGGGGGACAGGCCAAGAGACCCAGTACTTC